This note documents a single TCR beta chain sequence. The CDR3 totals 14 residues. With 3 bases removed from V and 5 bases from J, the gap between germline ends came to 14 bases. CDR1 is SGHTA and CDR2 is FQGNSA in the germline V gene. This table comes from immunoSEQ multiplex PCR, and its TCRdb copy is limited to in-frame clones, with some not included. The table has nearly 70,000 clones, just under 95% seen once; the top ten hold around 4.6%. The sequenced sample was PBMCs. The TCR originated in a man aged 35 to 55 with rheumatoid arthritis. The chain uses TRBV7-2 and TRBJ2-7; D may match TRBD1 or TRBD2 (6 bases each). The CDR3 DNA reads TGTGCCAGCAGCTTCGGGGGCGCAATCAACGAGCAGTACTTC. Protein sequence: CASSFGGAINEQYF.